The 27 T cell receptor beta chains given below trace back to one sample, sequenced in a study of molecular identifiers for immune sequencing clone quantification. TCRdb processed the PCR reads anew with MiXCR; each CDR3 protein has one entry. The data contain under 600,000 distinct CDR3 sequences, over 20% of them singletons. Input material: naive CD8+ T cells from blood, with Jurkat cell RNA spiked in. The subset: FACS-sorted CD8+CD4-CCR7+CD45RA+ naive T cells. Every receptor here comes from a human donor in good health. Some libraries in this study had Jurkat cell RNA spiked in.

The sample holds many counts of this clonotype. The chain couples TRBV4-3 to TRBJ2-4; D not resolved. Per germline, CDR1 LGHNA and CDR2 YSLEER. The CDR3 has 16 residues. V gave up 0 bases and J gave up 0 bases, with 9 bases separating them. In nucleotides, the CDR3 is TGCGCCAGCAGCCAAGATTTAGGGTTAGCCAAAAACATTCAGTACTTC. It translates to CASSQDLGLAKNIQYF.

This clonotype showed up just once. It may be a read error: a sequence one base away is much more abundant. This sequence joins TRBV7-9 and TRBJ2-3, with a tentative D call TRBD2 (5 bases). Germline assignment: CDR1 SEHNR and CDR2 FQNEAQ (reference sequence). CDR3 size: 16 residues. The DNA for the CDR3 is TGTGCCAGCAGCTTAGCGGAGGCCCCTGGCACAGATATGCAGTATTTT. This translates into CASSLAEAPGTDMQYF.

This clonotype was found a few times. This chain uses TRBV7-9 with TRBJ2-7, with TRBD2 as a possible D gene (5 bases). V was clipped by 4 bases and J by 3 bases, with 13 bases between them. Germline CDR1 reads SEHNR; CDR2 reads FQNEAQ (reference sequence). This CDR3 is built from 14 residues. The DNA of the CDR3 is TGTGCCAGCAGCTCTCCCGGGATCTTCTACGAGCAGTACTTC. It codes for CASSSPGIFYEQYF.

This clonotype has ten or more counts. The V and J genes are TRBV14 and TRBJ2-7; 8 bases fit TRBD1. The CDR3 consists of 15 residues. Germline V gene data show CDR1 as SGHDN and CDR2 as FVKESK. The ends lost 0 bases at V and 3 bases at J; junction bases unmatched: 4. The CDR3 coding sequence is TGTGCCAGCAGCCAAGAGGCAGGGGGCTTCTACGAGCAGTACTTC. Its protein product is CASSQEAGGFYEQYF. The variable domain in full, with the rest retrieved from reference TRBV14 and TRBJ2-7, is EAGVTQFPSHSVIEKGQTVTLRCDPISGHDNLYWYRRVMGKEIKFLLHFVKESKQDESGMPNNRFLAERTGGTYSTLKVQPAELEDSGVYFCASSQEAGGFYEQYFGPGTRLTVT.

The chain's CDR3 is CSVGGGLAEFYEQYF. CDR3 nucleotide sequence: TGCAGCGTTGGTGGGGGACTAGCGGAATTCTACGAGCAGTACTTC. This chain uses TRBV29-1 with TRBJ2-7, with 11 bases aligning to TRBD2. The V gene end was trimmed by 4 bases and the J gene end by 3 bases; junction bases not matched to a gene: 8. The germline V gene has CDR1 SQVTM and CDR2 ANQGSEA. This CDR3 has 15 amino acids.

As concerns this clonotype: A junction end diverges from the germline sequence, so it may reflect a read error. V is TRBV7-9 and J is TRBJ2-7; 9 bases match TRBD1. Germline CDR1 is SEHNR and CDR2 is FQNEAQ (reference sequence). The CDR3 runs 14 residues. The CDR3 DNA sequence: TGTGCCAGCAGCTGGGACAGGGCCGCCTACGAGCAGCACTTC. This codes for CASSWDRAAYEQHF.

The rearrangement links TRBV18 to TRBJ2-3, with no clear D. This CDR3 contains 11 residues. Looked up from germline, CDR1 is KGHSH and CDR2 is LQKENI. The germline V and J ends were trimmed by 8 bases and 4 bases, with 7 bases remaining between them. The CDR3 sequence: CASLSADTQYF. The CDR3 bases are TGTGCCAGCCTCTCCGCAGATACGCAGTATTTT.

This clonotype was detected many times. This chain connects TRBV18 to TRBJ2-3; D possibly matches TRBD1 or TRBD2 (5 bases each). V lost 1 base, J lost 6 bases, and 14 bases lay in between. There are 15 residues in the CDR3. CDR1 KGHSH and CDR2 LQKENI come from the germline V gene. CDR3 bases: TGTGCCAGCTCACCACGGGACGAACCCGTCGATACGCAGTATTTT. The encoded protein is CASSPRDEPVDTQYF.

Regarding this clonotype: Just one base apart from a much larger clone, this may be a read error. This chain links TRBV5-1 with TRBJ1-1; 7 bases are shared with TRBD1. CDR3 length: 15 residues. Germline V gene data show CDR1 as SGHRS and CDR2 as YFSETQ. CDR3 nucleotide sequence: TGCGCCCGCAGCCTAGCGACAGGGACGGCTCCTGAAGCTTTCTTT. Translation gives CARSLATGTAPEAFF.

In its sample, this clonotype was seen many times. The V call is TRBV7-9, the J call TRBJ2-3; D is ambiguous. Germline assignment: CDR1 SEHNR and CDR2 FQNEAQ (reference sequence). The CDR3 length is 12 residues. Trimming removed 1 base from V and 5 bases from J, with 4 bases in between. The CDR3 here is CASSLDGDTQYF. In DNA, the CDR3 is TGTGCCAGCAGCTTAGATGGAGATACGCAGTATTTT. Full variable domain (missing parts from reference TRBV7-9 and TRBJ2-3): DTGVSQNPRHKITKRGQNVTFRCDPISEHNRLYWYRQTLGQGPEFLTYFQNEAQLEKSRLLSDRFSAERPKGSFSTLEIQRTEQGDSAMYLCASSLDGDTQYFGPGTRLTVL.

This chain joins TRBV4-1 and TRBJ2-1, with a possible D match to TRBD1 (6 bases). The CDR3 contains 16 residues. Deletions cut 7 bases from V and 7 bases from J, with 23 bases between. The germline V gene has CDR1 MGHRA and CDR2 YSYEKL. CDR3 amino acids: CASTYDARPQGNEQFF. The CDR3 coding sequence is TGCGCCAGCACATATGACGCTCGACCACAGGGAAATGAGCAGTTCTTC.

In this sample, this clonotype turned up many times. The genes are TRBV6-5 and TRBJ2-1, with D hard to call. Germline V gene sequence: CDR1 MNHEY, CDR2 SVGAGI. Trimming removed 0 bases from V and 9 bases from J, with 9 bases in between. This CDR3 has 13 amino acids. The CDR3 spells CASSYSSDVEQFF. The CDR3 DNA sequence: TGTGCCAGCAGTTACTCTTCGGATGTTGAGCAGTTCTTC.

Many counts were recorded for this clonotype. The chain links TRBV5-1 to TRBJ1-1; 7 positions match TRBD1. The V and J ends lost 2 bases and 4 bases, in that order; junction bases with no gene match: 8. This CDR3 comprises 15 residues. Per the germline V gene, CDR1 is SGHRS and CDR2 is YFSETQ. The CDR3 region is CASSFYPGGSTEAFF. Written as DNA, the CDR3 is TGCGCCAGCAGCTTTTACCCAGGGGGGTCCACTGAAGCTTTCTTT.

In this sample, this clonotype turned up a few times. V and J are TRBV9 and TRBJ2-1; no firm D call. The V end was cut by 0 bases, the J end by 4 bases, with 8 bases between. The CDR3 sequence is 14 residues long. Germline CDR1 is SGDLS and CDR2 is YYNGEE. The CDR3 nucleotides read TGTGCCAGCAGCGTAGCTTACGGTTACAATGAGCAGTTCTTC. It specifies CASSVAYGYNEQFF.

The table lists this clonotype with many counts. The J gene is TRBJ2-2, the V gene TRBV5-1; 8 nucleotides agree with TRBD2. V lost 5 bases and J lost 4; bases outside the gene matches: 7. The CDR3 is 15 residues long. Germline V gene data show CDR1 as SGHRS and CDR2 as YFSETQ. DNA for the CDR3: TGCGCCAGCAGTTTAAGCGGGAGCGGCACCGGGGAGCTGTTTTTT. This gives the protein CASSLSGSGTGELFF.

The CDR3 spells CASSPWLQGGTGELFF. CDR3 bases: TGTGCCAGCAGCCCTTGGTTGCAGGGAGGCACCGGGGAGCTGTTTTTT. The chain joins TRBV7-7 to TRBJ2-2, with D possibly being TRBD2 (6 bases). In germline, CDR1 is SSHAT, CDR2 FNYEAQ (reference sequence). CDR3 length equals 16 residues. Trimming stripped 5 bases from V and 4 bases from J, with 17 bases between.

This clonotype appeared many times. The V gene is TRBV28, the J gene TRBJ2-7; TRBD1 matches at 8 bases. V shed 2 bases and J 12 bases; nucleotides not matched to a gene: 9. The germline V gene has CDR1 MDHEN and CDR2 SYDVKM. The CDR3 totals 13 residues. The CDR3 coding sequence is TGTGCCAGCAGTTTAAGCCAGGGGGCTGGTCGGTACTTC. Translating gives CASSLSQGAGRYF. The full variable domain, completed using reference TRBV28 and TRBJ2-7, is DVKVTQSSRYLVKRTGEKVFLECVQDMDHENMFWYRQDPGLGLRLIYFSYDVKMKEKGDIPEGYSVSREKKERFSLILESASTNQTSMYLCASSLSQGAGRYFGPGTRLTVT.

CDR3 nucleotide sequence: TGTGCCAGCAGGTCCGACAGGGGCCACGAGCAGTACTTC. This sequence encodes CASRSDRGHEQYF. The V and J genes are TRBV12-3 or TRBV12-4 and TRBJ2-7, with TRBD1 identical over 8 bases. This CDR3 is 13 amino acids long. Trimming at V came to 6 bases and at J to 5 bases, leaving 6 bases not matched to a gene.

This clonotype was counted only a few times. The gene calls are TRBV7-3 and TRBJ2-1; 9 bases align to TRBD2. Trimming cost V 3 bases and J 6 bases; bases outside gene matches: 6. Germline CDR1 SGHTA, CDR2 FQGTGA. The CDR3 covers 15 residues. The CDR3 DNA reads TGTGCCAGCAGCTTGGGGACTAGCTTGAGCAATGAGCAGTTCTTC. Translation gives CASSLGTSLSNEQFF. Complete variable domain (other parts from reference TRBV7-3 and TRBJ2-1): GAGVSQTPSNKVTEKGKYVELRCDPISGHTALYWYRQSLGQGPEFLIYFQGTGAADDSGLPNDRFFAVRPEGSVSTLKIQRTERGDSAVYLCASSLGTSLSNEQFFGPGTRLTVL.

The table lists this clonotype with many counts. The chain joins TRBV18 to TRBJ2-2, with D maybe TRBD1 (5 bases). Trimming pared 4 bases from V and 6 bases from J, leaving 9 bases between. The CDR3 has 13 amino acids. CDR1 KGHSH and CDR2 LQKENI come from the germline V gene. For the CDR3, the DNA is TGTGCCAGCTCACAGGACACAGCCGGGGAGCTGTTTTTT. It encodes CASSQDTAGELFF.

The V and J genes are TRBV7-9 and TRBJ2-7; TRBD1 matches 7 bases. V trimming: 4 bases; J trimming: 2 bases; junction bases outside the gene matches: 5. The CDR3 consists of 14 residues. CDR1 SEHNR and CDR2 FQNEAQ come from the germline V gene (reference sequence). The CDR3 region is CASSSPRGTYEQYF. CDR3 DNA: TGTGCCAGCAGCTCCCCCAGGGGGACCTACGAGCAGTACTTC. Using reference TRBV7-9 and TRBJ2-7 for the parts outside the CDR3, the full variable domain is DTGVSQNPRHKITKRGQNVTFRCDPISEHNRLYWYRQTLGQGPEFLTYFQNEAQLEKSRLLSDRFSAERPKGSFSTLEIQRTEQGDSAMYLCASSSPRGTYEQYFGPGTRLTVT.

This clonotype was observed many times. V gene TRBV6-5 combines with J gene TRBJ2-3; no firm D call. The V end was cut by 0 bases, the J end by 0 bases, with 7 bases between. Germline CDR1 MNHEY, CDR2 SVGAGI. CDR3 length: 15 residues. CDR3 in DNA: TGTGCCAGCAGTTACTCAGCAGCTAGCACAGATACGCAGTATTTT. Translating it yields CASSYSAASTDTQYF.

This clonotype was counted ten times or more. V and J are TRBV6-6 and TRBJ2-3; 8 bases line up with TRBD1. Germline values: CDR1 MNHNY, CDR2 SVGAGI (reference sequence). The CDR3 runs 16 residues. With 2 bases clipped from V and 4 bases from J, the junction kept 8 bases outside the gene matches. The CDR3 loop reads CASSYPRGQGADTQYF. For the CDR3, the DNA is TGTGCCAGCAGTTACCCGAGAGGACAGGGCGCAGATACGCAGTATTTT.

This clonotype turned up a few times. The CDR3 here is CASSQGSGHSYEQYF. The CDR3 nucleotides are TGCGCCAGCAGCCAAGGTTCCGGGCACTCCTACGAGCAGTACTTC. The chain links TRBV4-3 to TRBJ2-7; unclear D gene. From germline, CDR1 is LGHNA and CDR2 YSLEER. With 1 base removed from V and 0 bases from J, the gap between germline ends came to 10 bases. This CDR3 has 15 residues.

Many counts were recorded for this clonotype. This chain connects TRBV4-2 to TRBJ2-3, with 7 bases aligning to TRBD2. The ends lost 0 bases at V and 2 bases at J; junction bases unmatched: 5. Germline V gene sequence: CDR1 LGHNA, CDR2 YNFKEQ. The CDR3 spans 16 residues. CDR3 sequence (DNA): TGTGCCAGCAGCCAAGAGAGGCGGGGGATCACAGATACGCAGTATTTT. Translation: CASSQERRGITDTQYF.

In its sample, this clonotype was seen many times. This sequence joins TRBV7-3 and TRBJ1-1, with TRBD1 identical over 8 bases. V lost 4 bases, J lost 3 bases, and 7 bases stayed unmatched. CDR1 and CDR2 from the germline V gene are SGHTA and FQGTGA. The CDR3 totals 15 residues. This CDR3 reads CASSSRTGPYTEAFF. In DNA form, the CDR3 reads TGTGCCAGCAGCTCTAGGACAGGGCCTTACACTGAAGCTTTCTTT.

To note about this clonotype: A much larger clonotype is one base distant, so this may be a read error. The chain couples TRBV29-1 to TRBJ1-2; 7 nucleotides line up with TRBD1. Germline V gene data show CDR1 as SQVTM and CDR2 as ANQGSEA. The V and J ends lost 6 bases and 1 base, in that order; junction bases with no gene match: 11. CDR3 length equals 15 residues. The CDR3 DNA sequence: TGCAGCGTCGTGAAAGACAGGGTCGATAACTATGGCTACACCTTC. Translation gives CSVVKDRVDNYGYTF.